The present T cell receptor (beta chain) was sequenced within a study of monozygotic twins with inflammatory bowel disease (dated by TCRdb to about 2019). For the study in its entirety: In total, roughly 30 monozygotic twin pairs made up the full study: 19 Danish pairs, all IBD-discordant, plus nine German pairs, of which four were IBD-concordant and five were IBD-discordant. Disease-associated traits were sought mainly through comparisons between IBD patients and their genetically identical healthy co-twins within discordant pairs. Each individual had, on average, about 151 000 unique TCRalpha sequences and 181 000 unique TCRbeta sequences available for analysis. Paper-wide results and their limitations: Distinction between different T cell subtypes could not be achieved in the analysis. Because patients were on differing immunosuppressive treatments, the repertoires may have picked up extra background noise and inter-individual variability. The results gave no support for a single strong signal or clonotype linked to IBD. A decrease in TCRbeta repertoire diversity, as measured by inverse Simpson index, was observed in IBD patients compared with their healthy co-twins. Fewer clonotypes were shared with other individuals by IBD patients than by healthy twins, most markedly in patients showing signs of disease activity. Concordant and discordant twins showed no difference in repertoire similarity, possibly because of limited statistical power.

The library was obtained by 5' RACE. Each TCR library was prepared from about 4,000 ng of total RNA. For each sample, cDNA synthesis with SMARTScribe reverse transcriptase was split into eight separate reactions. Unique molecular identifiers containing a 6-nucleotide sample barcode were introduced through template switching during cDNA synthesis. Two nested PCRs of approximately 16 and 10 cycles amplified the TCRalpha and TCRbeta cDNA, and bead purification followed each PCR. Before amplification, the cDNA was both treated with uracil DNA-glycosylase and purified with the QIAquick PCR purification kit. The second PCR added Illumina TruSeq-compatible adapters along with sample-specific barcodes. TapeStation and Qubit were used to check library quality and concentration, and around 4.5 ng of each library went into the pool. Sequencing of pooled libraries was carried out on an Illumina HiSeq2500 single-index Rapid Run using 2 x 100 bp reads and custom sequencing primers. The original methods were these. UMI-based consensus assembly with MiGEC version 1.2.6 was used to correct PCR and sequencing errors. V(D)J alignment, clonotype assembly and CDR3 extraction were performed with MiXCR version 2.1.1. To normalise gene usage, clonotype sharing and MAIT/NKT TCR abundance, the top 1000, 10 000 and 20 000 clonotypes in each sample were analysed. Diversity was computed as the inverse Simpson index with the vegan R package after downsampling to 27 000 UMIs. Paired Mann-Whitney U tests on discordant twin pairs were used, with Benjamini-Hochberg multiple-testing correction. TCRdb reanalyzed the reads, keeping one entry per CDR3 protein sequence and omitting DNA. The V and J calls, along with clone size, are taken from TCRdb and not from the paper's own processing. The table of this sample itemizes fewer than 150,000 distinct CDR3 sequences. Of the sample, roughly 2.5% falls within the top ten clones.

A roughly 2.4 ml peripheral blood sample was drawn into PAXgene tubes per donor and stored at -80°C. Total RNA was isolated from whole blood with the PAXgene blood miRNA kit on an automated QIAcube, without T cell sorting. Peripheral blood from monozygotic twin pairs who were concordant or discordant for inflammatory bowel disease underwent deep TCRalpha and TCRbeta repertoire profiling using unique molecular barcoding. Smoking habits were recorded for all twin pairs, and each individual was classified as a current, former or never smoker. With respect to this clonotype: What antigen it recognizes has not been identified.

The CDR3 runs 15 residues from the cysteine to the phenylalanine. No DNA sequence was recorded. Taken from the germline V gene, the CDR1 and CDR2 loops are MNHEY and SVGAGI. Input material: blood. The chain links TRBV6-5 with TRBJ2-7; without DNA, the TCRdb call of TRBD1 cannot be checked. This TCR came from a human donor with ulcerative colitis or Crohn's disease, or a healthy co-twin of an affected twin (not recorded which). The CDR3 is CASSYDLDRGYEQYF.